The TCR beta chain described here comes from a study of cytomegalovirus exposure and HLA in healthy donors. Study-wide results and limits: CMV serostatus was the sole immune exposure information available. Presence/absence comparisons presumed near-even sequencing depth among donors.

Remarks on this clone: What it binds is not known.

Researchers ran the PCR with 60 Vbeta and 13 Jbeta primers. Method: immunoSEQ multiplex PCR; TCRdb's copy keeps in-frame clones and lacks some. The data hold 180,000 or so clones, with roughly 77% observed a single time. CDR1 is GTSNPN, CDR2 SVGIG, per germline (reference sequence). The CDR3 length is 11 residues. Trimming cost V 6 bases and J 5 bases, with 11 bases left between them. The receptor comes from a woman in her forties in good health and CMV-seropositive. The sequencing sample was made of PBMCs. J is TRBJ2-7 and V is TRBV30, with a tentative D call TRBD1 (5 bases). DNA of the CDR3: TGTGCCTGCGGCAGGGCCCACGAGCAGTACTTC. It specifies CACGRAHEQYF. Complete variable domain (other parts from reference TRBV30 and TRBJ2-7): SQTIHQWPATLVQPVGSPLSLECTVEGTSNPNLYWYRQAAGRGLQLLFYSVGIGQISSEVPQNLSASRPQDRQFILSSKKLLLSDSGFYLCACGRAHEQYFGPGTRLTVT.